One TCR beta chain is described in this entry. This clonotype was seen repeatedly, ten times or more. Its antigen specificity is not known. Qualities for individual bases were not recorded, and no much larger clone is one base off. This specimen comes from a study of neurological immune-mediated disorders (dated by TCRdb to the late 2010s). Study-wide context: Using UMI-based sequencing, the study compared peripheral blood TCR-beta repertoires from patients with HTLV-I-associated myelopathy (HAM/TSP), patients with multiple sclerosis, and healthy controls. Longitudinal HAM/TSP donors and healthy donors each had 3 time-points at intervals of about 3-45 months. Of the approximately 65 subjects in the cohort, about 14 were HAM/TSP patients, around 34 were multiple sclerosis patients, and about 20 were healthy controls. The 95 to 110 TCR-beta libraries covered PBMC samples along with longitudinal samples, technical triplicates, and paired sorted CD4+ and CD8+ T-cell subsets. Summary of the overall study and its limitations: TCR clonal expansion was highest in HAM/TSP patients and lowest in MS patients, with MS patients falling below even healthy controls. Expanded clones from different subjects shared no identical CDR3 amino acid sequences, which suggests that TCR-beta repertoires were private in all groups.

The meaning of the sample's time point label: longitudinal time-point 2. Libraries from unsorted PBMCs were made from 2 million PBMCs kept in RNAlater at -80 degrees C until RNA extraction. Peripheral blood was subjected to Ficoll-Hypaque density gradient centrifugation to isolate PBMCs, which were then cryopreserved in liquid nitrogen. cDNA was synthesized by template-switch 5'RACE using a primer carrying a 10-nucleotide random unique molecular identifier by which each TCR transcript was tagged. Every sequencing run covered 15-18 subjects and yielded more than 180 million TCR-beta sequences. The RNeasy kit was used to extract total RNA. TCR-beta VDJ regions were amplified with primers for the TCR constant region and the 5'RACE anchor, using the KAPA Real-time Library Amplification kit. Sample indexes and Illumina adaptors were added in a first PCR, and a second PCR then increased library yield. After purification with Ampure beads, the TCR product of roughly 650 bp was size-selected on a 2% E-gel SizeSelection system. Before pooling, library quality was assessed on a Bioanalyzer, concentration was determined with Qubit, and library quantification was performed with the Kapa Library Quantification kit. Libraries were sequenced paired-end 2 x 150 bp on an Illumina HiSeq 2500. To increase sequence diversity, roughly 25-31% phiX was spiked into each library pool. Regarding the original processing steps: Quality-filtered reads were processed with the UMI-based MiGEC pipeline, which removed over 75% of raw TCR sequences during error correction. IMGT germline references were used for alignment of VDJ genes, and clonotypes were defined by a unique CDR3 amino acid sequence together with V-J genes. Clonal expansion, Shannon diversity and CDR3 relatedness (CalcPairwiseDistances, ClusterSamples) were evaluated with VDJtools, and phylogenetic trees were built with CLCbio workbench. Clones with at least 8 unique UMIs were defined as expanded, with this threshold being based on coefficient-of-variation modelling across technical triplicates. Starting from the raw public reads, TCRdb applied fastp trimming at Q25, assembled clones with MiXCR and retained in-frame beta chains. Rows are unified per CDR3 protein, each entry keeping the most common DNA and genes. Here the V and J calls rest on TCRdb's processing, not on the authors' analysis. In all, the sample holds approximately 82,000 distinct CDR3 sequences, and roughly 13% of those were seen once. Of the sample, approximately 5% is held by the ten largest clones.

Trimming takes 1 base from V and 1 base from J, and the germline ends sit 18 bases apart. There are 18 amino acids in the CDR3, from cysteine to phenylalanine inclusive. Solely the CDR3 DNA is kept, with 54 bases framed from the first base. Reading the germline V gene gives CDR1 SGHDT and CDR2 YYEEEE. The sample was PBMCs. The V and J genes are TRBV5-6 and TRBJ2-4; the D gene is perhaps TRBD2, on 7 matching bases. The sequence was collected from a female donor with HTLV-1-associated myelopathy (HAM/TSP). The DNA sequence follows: TGTGCCAGCAGCTTGCAGAGTCGGGGGCGGGAGGCCAAAAACATTCAGTACTTC. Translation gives CASSLQSRGREAKNIQYF.